This TCR beta chain derives from a study of identical twins. CDR1 is SGHRS, CDR2 YFSETQ, per germline. V shed 4 bases, J shed 5 bases, and the junction held 15 bases outside the gene matches. This CDR3 is 17 amino acids long. One entry per CDR3 protein results from TCRdb running MiXCR on the 5' RACE reads. The sample has roughly 770,000 distinct CDR3 sequences; 18% are singletons. This clonotype was picked up one time. These data were also filed under a second study, of T cells expressing NK-cell markers.

Sequencing was performed on PBMCs. The chain uses TRBV5-1 and TRBJ2-1, with 7 bases matching TRBD2. The origin of this receptor is a woman aged 18-35 years in good health. CDR3 loop: CASSPGPPAGIDNEQFF. CDR3 nucleotides: TGCGCCAGCAGCCCTGGCCCCCCAGCGGGAATCGACAATGAGCAGTTCTTC.